This is a list of T cell receptor beta chains from one sample in a study of blood T cell repertoires in COVID-19. The protocol was immunoSEQ multiplex PCR, while the TCRdb copy is restricted to in-frame clones and leaves out a portion. The sample shows about 300,000 clones, roughly 89% of them seen only once. The sequenced material came from peripheral blood. These receptor sequences come from a woman aged 25 to 45 with COVID-19, enrolled during active disease. Each CDR3 is given with its conserved first and last residue. D genes are given only for firm matches.

d_call	v_call	j_call	cdr3_aa
TRBD1	TRBV2	TRBJ2-2	CASTRGQGGLTGELFF
TRBD1	TRBV7-8	TRBJ1-2	CASSARDSNGYTF
NA	TRBV2	TRBJ1-1	CASRRVTEAFF
TRBD1	TRBV6-6	TRBJ1-1	CASSYAGQSSWAFF
NA	TRBV5-1	TRBJ1-1	CASSDRGSRTEAFF
NA	TRBV19	TRBJ1-5	CASSRDRWSNQPQHF
NA	TRBV19	TRBJ2-1	CASSIDQGSPYNEQFF
TRBD1	TRBV7-7	TRBJ1-3	CASSPDRVGNTIYF
TRBD2	TRBV4-3	TRBJ2-1	CASSQGLAGGEDEQFF
NA	TRBV7-2	TRBJ1-1	CASSLDGGGLTNTEAFF
TRBD1	TRBV7-8	TRBJ2-1	CASSASGTGNEQFF
NA	TRBV6-5	TRBJ1-5	CASRVGRGSPQPQHF
TRBD1	TRBV11-3	TRBJ2-7	CASSQQGAGWQYF
TRBD1	TRBV5-8	TRBJ1-5	CASSIDRGYQPQHF
NA	TRBV2	TRBJ1-5	CASRPGPTGNNQPQHF
NA	TRBV6-1	TRBJ2-3	CASRTPQADTQYF
NA	TRBV5-8	TRBJ1-1	CASSLYRNTEAFF
TRBD1	TRBV27	TRBJ1-6	CASSLVTGGKRSPLHF
NA	TRBV7-8	TRBJ2-1	CASRYQTGVYNEQFF
NA	TRBV7-2	TRBJ2-5	CASSASGGETQYF
NA	TRBV6-5	TRBJ1-4	CASSYSDNHEKLFF
TRBD2	TRBV2	TRBJ2-5	CASSMGLAEETQYF